The 2 T cell receptor beta chains presented below share a single source sample, sequenced in a study of cytomegalovirus exposure and HLA in healthy donors. PCR employed 60 Vbeta and 13 Jbeta primers. The data were produced by immunoSEQ multiplex PCR, yet TCRdb's version contains in-frame clones alone and is incomplete. Here the sample spans roughly 170,000 clones, approximately 86% being singletons. Input material: PBMCs. These TCRs come from a male donor in good health and CMV-seronegative.

This clone came up once. The chain carries TRBV10-3 and TRBJ2-1; D is undetermined. This CDR3 contains 11 residues. The ends were cut back, 7 bases at V and 8 bases at J, with 9 bases in the middle. The germline V gene encodes CDR1 ENHRY and CDR2 SYGVKD. The CDR3 DNA sequence: TGTGCCATCATGGCAGTGGATGAGCAGTTCTTC. Its translation is CAIMAVDEQFF.

This clone was detected only once. The chain uses TRBV7-9 and TRBJ1-5; tentative D call: TRBD1 (5 bases). The V and J ends lost 4 bases and 5 bases respectively, with 9 bases between them. Germline CDR1 SEHNR, CDR2 FQNEAQ (reference sequence). The CDR3 is made up of 13 amino acids. The CDR3 reads CASSYTGDQPQHF. CDR3 bases: TGTGCCAGCAGCTACACAGGTGATCAGCCCCAGCATTTT.